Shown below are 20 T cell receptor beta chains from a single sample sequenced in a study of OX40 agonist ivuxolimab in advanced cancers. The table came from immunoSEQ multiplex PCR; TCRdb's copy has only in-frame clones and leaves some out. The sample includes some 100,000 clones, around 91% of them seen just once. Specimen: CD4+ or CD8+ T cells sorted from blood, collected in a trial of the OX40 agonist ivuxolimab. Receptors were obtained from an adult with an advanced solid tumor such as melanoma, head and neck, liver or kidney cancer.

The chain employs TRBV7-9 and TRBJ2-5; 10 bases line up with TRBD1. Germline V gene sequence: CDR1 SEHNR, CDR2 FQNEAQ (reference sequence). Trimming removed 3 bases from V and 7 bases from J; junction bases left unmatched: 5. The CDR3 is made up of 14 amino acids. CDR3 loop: CASSFRTGGGTQYF. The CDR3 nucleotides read TGTGCCAGCAGCTTCCGGACAGGGGGAGGGACCCAGTACTTC.

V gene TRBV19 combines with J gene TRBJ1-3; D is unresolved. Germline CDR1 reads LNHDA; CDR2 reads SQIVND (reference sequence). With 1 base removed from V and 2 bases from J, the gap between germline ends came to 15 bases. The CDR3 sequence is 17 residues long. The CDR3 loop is CASSIASPWGTGNTIYF. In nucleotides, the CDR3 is TGTGCCAGTAGTATAGCCTCACCTTGGGGAACTGGAAACACCATATATTTT.

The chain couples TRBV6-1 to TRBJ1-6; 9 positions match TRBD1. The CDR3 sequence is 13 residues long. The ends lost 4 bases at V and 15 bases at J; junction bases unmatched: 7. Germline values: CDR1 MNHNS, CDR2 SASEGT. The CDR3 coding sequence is TGTGCCAGCAGTGGACTACAGGGGGCTCGCCTCCACTTT. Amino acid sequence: CASSGLQGARLHF.

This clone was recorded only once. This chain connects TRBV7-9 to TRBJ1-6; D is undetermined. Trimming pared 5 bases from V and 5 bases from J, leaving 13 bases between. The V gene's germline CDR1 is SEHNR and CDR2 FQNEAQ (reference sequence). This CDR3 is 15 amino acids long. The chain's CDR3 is CASSAAAGHNSPLHF. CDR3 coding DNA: TGTGCCAGCAGCGCAGCAGCGGGCCATAATTCACCCCTCCACTTT.

The CDR3 here is CASSREPTNTGELFF. For the CDR3, the DNA is TGTGCCAGCAGCCGAGAGCCAACTAACACCGGGGAGCTGTTTTTT. The chain couples TRBV7-3 to TRBJ2-2; D is ambiguous. Germline values: CDR1 SGHTA, CDR2 FQGTGA. V was trimmed by 5 bases and J by 2 bases, leaving 12 bases between them. The CDR3 contains 15 residues.

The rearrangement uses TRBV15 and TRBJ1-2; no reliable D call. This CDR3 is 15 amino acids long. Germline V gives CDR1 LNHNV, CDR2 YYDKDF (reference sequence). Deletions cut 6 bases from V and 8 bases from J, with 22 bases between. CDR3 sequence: CATRGSGSRSQGYTF. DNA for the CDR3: TGTGCCACCAGGGGGTCGGGCAGCCGCAGTCAAGGCTACACCTTC.

The CDR3 bases are TGCGCCAGCAGCACTAGATTGAACACCGGGGAGCTGTTTTTT. Amino acid sequence: CASSTRLNTGELFF. The chain carries TRBV5-1 and TRBJ2-2; tentatively, D is TRBD2 (5 bases). CDR3 length equals 14 residues. In germline, CDR1 is SGHRS, CDR2 YFSETQ. The germline V and J ends were trimmed by 4 bases and 1 base, with 8 bases remaining between them.

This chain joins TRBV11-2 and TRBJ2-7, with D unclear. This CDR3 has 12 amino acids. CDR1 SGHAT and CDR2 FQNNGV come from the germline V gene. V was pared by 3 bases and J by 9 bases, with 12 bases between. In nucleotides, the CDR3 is TGTGCCAGCAGCTTGGACGGATCGAGGCAGTACTTC. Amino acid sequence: CASSLDGSRQYF.

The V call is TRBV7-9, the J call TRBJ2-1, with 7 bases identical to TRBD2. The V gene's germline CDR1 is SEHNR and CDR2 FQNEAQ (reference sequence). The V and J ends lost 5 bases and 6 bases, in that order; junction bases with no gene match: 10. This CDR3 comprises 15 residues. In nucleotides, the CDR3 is TGTGCCAGCAGCCCAACTCGCGGGAGATCCAATGAGCAGTTCTTC. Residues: CASSPTRGRSNEQFF. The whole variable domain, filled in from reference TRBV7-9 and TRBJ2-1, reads DTGVSQNPRHKITKRGQNVTFRCDPISEHNRLYWYRQTLGQGPEFLTYFQNEAQLEKSRLLSDRFSAERPKGSFSTLEIQRTEQGDSAMYLCASSPTRGRSNEQFFGPGTRLTVL.

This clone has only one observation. As DNA, the CDR3 is TGTGCCAGCAGTTTAAGGTCAGGGAATCGTTCACCCCTCCACTTT. Protein sequence: CASSLRSGNRSPLHF. The chain couples TRBV27 to TRBJ1-6; the D gene is possibly TRBD1 (5 bases). Germline-derived CDR1 and CDR2 are MNHEY and SMNVEV (reference sequence). Trimming took off 2 bases at V and 9 bases at J, with 14 bases between the two ends. The CDR3 has 15 amino acids.

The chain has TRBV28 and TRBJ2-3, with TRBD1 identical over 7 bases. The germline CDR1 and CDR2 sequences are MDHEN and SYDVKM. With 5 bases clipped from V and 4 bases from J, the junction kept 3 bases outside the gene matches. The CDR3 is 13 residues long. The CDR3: CASSIQGADTQYF. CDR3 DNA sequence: TGTGCCAGCAGTATCCAGGGGGCAGATACGCAGTATTTT.

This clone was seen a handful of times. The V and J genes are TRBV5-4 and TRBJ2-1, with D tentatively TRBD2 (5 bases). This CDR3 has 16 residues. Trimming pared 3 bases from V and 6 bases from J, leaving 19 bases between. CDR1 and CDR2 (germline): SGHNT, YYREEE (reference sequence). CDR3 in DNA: TGTGCCAGCAGCTCCCATGACCGGGGTAATTTCAATGAGCAGTTCTTC. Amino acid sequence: CASSSHDRGNFNEQFF.

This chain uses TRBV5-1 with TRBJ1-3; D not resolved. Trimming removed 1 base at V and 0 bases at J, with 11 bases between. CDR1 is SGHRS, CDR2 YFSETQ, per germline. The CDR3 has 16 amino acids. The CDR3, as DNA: TGCGCCAGCAGCTTGTCGGCAAGCAGCTCTGGAAACACCATATATTTT. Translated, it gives CASSLSASSSGNTIYF.

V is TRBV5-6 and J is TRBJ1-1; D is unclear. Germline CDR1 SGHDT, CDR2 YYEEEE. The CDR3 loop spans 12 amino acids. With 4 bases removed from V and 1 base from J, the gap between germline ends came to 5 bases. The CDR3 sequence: CASSAWNTEAFF. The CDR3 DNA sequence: TGTGCCAGCAGCGCATGGAACACTGAAGCTTTCTTT. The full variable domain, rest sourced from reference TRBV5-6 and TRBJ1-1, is DAGVTQSPTHLIKTRGQQVTLRCSPKSGHDTVSWYQQALGQGPQFIFQYYEEEERQRGNFPDRFSGHQFPNYSSELNVNALLLGDSALYLCASSAWNTEAFFGQGTRLTVV.

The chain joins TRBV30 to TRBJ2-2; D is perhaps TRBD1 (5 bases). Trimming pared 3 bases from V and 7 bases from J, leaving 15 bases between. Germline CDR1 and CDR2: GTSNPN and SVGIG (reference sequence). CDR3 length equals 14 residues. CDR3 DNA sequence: TGTGCCTGGAGCTCATCAGGGTCCAGCGGGGAGCTGTTTTTT. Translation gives CAWSSSGSSGELFF.

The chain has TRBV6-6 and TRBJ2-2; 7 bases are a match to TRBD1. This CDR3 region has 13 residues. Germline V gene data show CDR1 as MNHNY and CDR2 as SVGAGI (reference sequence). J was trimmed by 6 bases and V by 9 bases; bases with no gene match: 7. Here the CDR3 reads CASYRTGAGELFF. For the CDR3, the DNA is TGTGCCAGTTACCGTACAGGGGCCGGGGAGCTGTTTTTT.

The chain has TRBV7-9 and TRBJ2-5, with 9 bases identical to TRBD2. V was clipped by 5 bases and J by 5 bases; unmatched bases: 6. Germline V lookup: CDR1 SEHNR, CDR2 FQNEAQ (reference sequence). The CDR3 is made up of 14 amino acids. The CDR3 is CASSQAGGGETQYF. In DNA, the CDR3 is TGTGCCAGCAGCCAAGCGGGAGGTGGGGAGACCCAGTACTTC.

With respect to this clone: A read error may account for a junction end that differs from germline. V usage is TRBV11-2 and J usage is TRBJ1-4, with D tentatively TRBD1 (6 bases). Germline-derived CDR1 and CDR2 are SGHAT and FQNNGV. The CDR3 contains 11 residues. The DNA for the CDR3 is TGTGCCAGCAGCTTAGGCGGGACACCGGTTTTT. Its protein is CASSLGGTPVF.

CDR3 region: CASSLEASSPLHF. As DNA, the CDR3 is TGTGCCAGCAGTTTAGAAGCGAGTTCACCCCTCCACTTT. J is TRBJ1-6 and V is TRBV27; D is ambiguous. Trimming removed 2 bases from V and 9 bases from J, with 8 bases in between. Germline CDR1 reads MNHEY; CDR2 reads SMNVEV (reference sequence). The CDR3 consists of 13 residues.

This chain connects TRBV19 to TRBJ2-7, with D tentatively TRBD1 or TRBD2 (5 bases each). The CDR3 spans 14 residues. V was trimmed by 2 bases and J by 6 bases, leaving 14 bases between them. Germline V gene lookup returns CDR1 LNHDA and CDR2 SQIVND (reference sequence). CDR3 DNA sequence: TGTGCCAGTAGTATAAGCAGGGACGTCGCCGAGCAGTACTTC. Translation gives CASSISRDVAEQYF.